This TCR beta chain was observed in a study of cytomegalovirus exposure and HLA in healthy donors. The study's findings and limits: TCR sequences were mostly rare, though some public TCRs occurred in many donors. Association of fewer than 20,000 TCR beta sequences with HLA alleles was found at 0.05 false discovery rate in a later analysis.

Researchers ran the PCR with 60 Vbeta and 13 Jbeta primers. Clones were sequenced by immunoSEQ multiplex PCR, and TCRdb holds only the in-frame ones, with some missing. The table lists roughly 31,000 clones. CDR1 is MNHEY, CDR2 SVGAGI, per germline. The CDR3 runs to 15 residues. The V and J ends lost 2 bases and 5 bases respectively, with 15 bases between them. Remarks on this clone: The antigen is undetermined.

Everyone who donated was a healthy bone marrow donor. The study sampled nominally healthy donors, though unrecorded immune exposures were likely. The TCR originated in a young man in good health and CMV-seronegative. This chain uses TRBV6-5 with TRBJ1-2; maybe TRBD1 (6 bases). Sequences were obtained from PBMCs. DNA for the CDR3: TGTGCCAGCAGTTACGCCGGGGGGCAGGGTTATGGCTACACCTTC. Amino acids: CASSYAGGQGYGYTF.